Here is one T cell receptor beta chain with its context. Antigen specificity is unknown. As it was prepared, the TCRbeta library received unique molecular identifiers. One entry per CDR3 protein results from TCRdb running MiXCR on the PCR reads. Of approximately 210,000 distinct CDR3 sequences listed, roughly 18% are singletons. This sample stems from a study of T-cell reconstitution after alpha-beta-depleted transplantation in children. Overall study results and limits: When one year had passed after transplant, most T-cell counts and diversity came from newly produced T cells.

Germline lookup yields CDR1 SGHTS and CDR2 YDEGEE. V gave up 4 bases and J gave up 0 bases, with 14 bases separating them. The CDR3 loop spans 16 amino acids. This material consisted of PBMCs, mostly from graft donor cells, taken 360 days after TCRalphabeta/CD19-depleted stem cell transplant. The source is a male patient under 10 years old who had a stem cell transplant for acute lymphoblastic leukemia, so the T cells may come from the graft donor. This chain uses TRBV5-8 with TRBJ1-3, with D possibly matching TRBD1 (5 bases). CDR3 region: CASSRPDSYSGNTIYF. CDR3 nucleotide sequence: TGTGCCAGCAGCCGCCCCGACAGCTACTCTGGAAACACCATATATTTT.